These 32 T cell receptor beta chains originate from one sample sequenced in a study of shared clonotypes between healthy human individuals. Some clones are missing from TCRdb's copy, which holds only in-frame ones; the method was immunoSEQ multiplex PCR. The sample lists 400,000 to 500,000 clones, 79% occurring once. The specimen sequenced was PBMCs. The origin of the receptors is a woman aged 40 to 49 in good health. Some clones in this sample may be carry-over from other donors' samples.

The rearrangement joins TRBV5-6 to TRBJ1-5; no reliable D call. From germline, CDR1 is SGHDT and CDR2 YYEEEE. CDR3 length: 13 amino acids. The ends were cut back, 0 bases at V and 3 bases at J, with 4 bases in the middle. The CDR3 bases are TGTGCCAGCAGCTTGGGGTTCAATCAGCCCCAGCATTTT. It specifies CASSLGFNQPQHF.

This clone was picked up many times. The chain's CDR3 is CASSPFMGLLYNEQFF. The CDR3 DNA sequence: TGTGCCAGCAGCCCTTTTATGGGACTTCTCTACAATGAGCAGTTCTTC. The chain combines TRBV7-9 with TRBJ2-1, with D perhaps TRBD2 (6 bases). Deletions cut 5 bases from V and 3 bases from J, with 17 bases between. CDR3 length: 16 residues. Germline CDR1 SEHNR, CDR2 FQNEAQ (reference sequence).

V and J are TRBV5-1 and TRBJ1-4, with 10 bases that match TRBD1. Trimming removed 9 bases from V and 0 bases from J; junction bases left unmatched: 8. The CDR3 has 16 amino acids. From germline, CDR1 is SGHRS and CDR2 YFSETQ. The chain's CDR3 is CATRSGTGATNEKLFF. Written as DNA, the CDR3 is TGCGCCACCCGATCCGGGACAGGGGCAACTAATGAAAAACTGTTTTTT.

V usage is TRBV6-1 and J usage is TRBJ2-5; TRBD1 matches 7 bases. Unmatched junction bases numbered 5, after V lost 2 bases and J lost 2 bases. The V gene's germline CDR1 is MNHNS and CDR2 SASEGT. This CDR3 comprises 15 residues. This CDR3 is CASSEMGQPQETQYF. CDR3 in DNA: TGTGCCAGCAGTGAAATGGGACAGCCTCAAGAGACCCAGTACTTC.

This chain uses TRBV30 with TRBJ1-5; no clear D. CDR3 length: 14 residues. The V end lost 2 bases, the J end lost 3 bases, and 11 bases lay between the germline ends. Germline CDR1 GTSNPN, CDR2 SVGIG (reference sequence). CDR3 loop: CAWSQGSINQPQHF. The CDR3 DNA is TGTGCCTGGAGTCAAGGGTCCATCAATCAGCCCCAGCATTTT. Full variable domain (remainder filled in from reference TRBV30 and TRBJ1-5): SQTIHQWPATLVQPVGSPLSLECTVEGTSNPNLYWYRQAAGRGLQLLFYSVGIGQISSEVPQNLSASRPQDRQFILSSKKLLLSDSGFYLCAWSQGSINQPQHFGDGTRLSIL.

The gene calls are TRBV18 and TRBJ1-1; D not resolved. Germline CDR1 KGHSH, CDR2 LQKENI. V lost 3 bases and J lost 5, with 13 bases in between. The CDR3 has 14 residues. CDR3 sequence reads: CASSPGRSDTEAFF. In DNA form, the CDR3 reads TGTGCCAGCTCACCCGGACGGTCTGATACTGAAGCTTTCTTT. The full variable domain, its missing parts supplied by reference TRBV18 and TRBJ1-1, is NAGVMQNPRHLVRRRGQEARLRCSPMKGHSHVYWYRQLPEEGLKFMVYLQKENIIDESGMPKERFSAEFPKEGPSILRIQQVVRGDSAAYFCASSPGRSDTEAFFGQGTRLTVV.

This clone was recorded once. The chain carries TRBV7-9 and TRBJ2-7, with 9 bases matching TRBD2. CDR3 size: 15 residues. V gave up 5 bases and J gave up 3 bases; unmatched junction bases: 8. Germline CDR1 reads SEHNR; CDR2 reads FQNEAQ (reference sequence). The CDR3 bases are TGTGCCAGCAGCACCCGAGCGGGAGGTGTCTACGAGCAGTACTTC. It encodes CASSTRAGGVYEQYF.

The genes are TRBV6-1 and TRBJ1-2; D unclear. Germline V gives CDR1 MNHNS, CDR2 SASEGT. The CDR3 runs to 14 residues. The germline V and J ends were trimmed by 0 bases and 2 bases, with 7 bases remaining between them. CDR3 nucleotides: TGTGCCAGCAGTGAAGCGCTCCGGAACTATGGCTACACCTTC. Translating it yields CASSEALRNYGYTF.

Concerning this clone itself: A much larger clonotype is one base distant, so this may be a read error. V is TRBV6-7 and J is TRBJ2-5, with no clear D. TRBV6-7 carries the ORF label, with uncertain function. The CDR3 has 11 amino acids. The V end was cut by 3 bases, the J end by 5 bases, with 4 bases between. The CDR3, as DNA: TGTGCCAGCAGTTATAGGGAGACCCAGTACTTC. Amino acid sequence: CASSYRETQYF.

As to this clone: This sample also contains other DNA sequences that code for the same CDR3. This chain joins TRBV10-3 and TRBJ2-5; D might be TRBD2 (5 bases). Trimming took 4 bases from V and 2 from J, leaving 8 bases between them. Germline-derived CDR1 and CDR2 are ENHRY and SYGVKD. The CDR3 loop spans 13 amino acids. CDR3 DNA: TGTGCCATCAGTGGAGGGCAGCAAGAGACCCAGTACTTC. Amino acid sequence: CAISGGQQETQYF.

The CDR3, as DNA: TGCGCCAGCAGCATGGGACAGGGCCAAGAGACCCAGTACTTC. Translated, it gives CASSMGQGQETQYF. V usage is TRBV5-1 and J usage is TRBJ2-5; 9 nucleotides agree with TRBD1. The CDR3 length is 14 residues. J was trimmed by 1 base and V by 4 bases; bases with no gene match: 2. CDR1 SGHRS and CDR2 YFSETQ come from the germline V gene.

J is TRBJ2-7 and V is TRBV29-1; 10 bases agree with TRBD1. Germline CDR1 and CDR2: SQVTM and ANQGSEA. This CDR3 is built from 12 residues. Losses at the gene ends were 7 bases for V and 6 bases for J; bases not matched to a gene: 6. The CDR3 coding sequence is TGCAGCGCCGGGACAGGGGCAGGCGAGCAGTACTTC. It specifies CSAGTGAGEQYF.

The chain couples TRBV28 to TRBJ2-3; the D gene is possibly TRBD2 (5 bases). The germline V gene has CDR1 MDHEN and CDR2 SYDVKM. The ends were cut back, 4 bases at V and 6 bases at J, with 20 bases in the middle. The CDR3 runs 16 residues. The CDR3 DNA sequence: TGTGCCAGCAGTTGGGCTAGCCCAAACTCCGGGGATACGCAGTATTTT. Translation: CASSWASPNSGDTQYF.

This chain connects TRBV6-5 to TRBJ1-4, with D unresolved. V lost 2 bases and J 2 bases, leaving 6 bases between the germline ends. There are 14 residues in the CDR3. Per the germline V gene, CDR1 is MNHEY and CDR2 is SVGAGI. The chain's CDR3 is CASSYGGTNEKLFF. The CDR3 coding sequence is TGTGCCAGCAGTTACGGAGGGACTAATGAAAAACTGTTTTTT.

This clone was observed a single time. The chain carries TRBV11-2 and TRBJ2-7; the match to TRBD1 covers 9 bases. This CDR3 spans 15 amino acids. J was trimmed by 5 bases and V by 6 bases; bases with no gene match: 11. Germline values: CDR1 SGHAT, CDR2 FQNNGV. The CDR3 nucleotides are TGTGCCAGCAGACGTCCGGGACAGGGTTACGACGAGCAGTACTTC. Amino acid sequence: CASRRPGQGYDEQYF.

The sample holds one count of this clone. V gene TRBV9 combines with J gene TRBJ1-2; 7 bases agree with TRBD1. The CDR3 spans 15 residues. V trimming: 4 bases; J trimming: 1 base; junction bases outside the gene matches: 7. Germline-derived CDR1 and CDR2 are SGDLS and YYNGEE. CDR3 amino acids: CASSPTTGSNYGYTF. As DNA, the CDR3 is TGTGCCAGCAGCCCAACGACAGGGAGTAACTATGGCTACACCTTC. The entire variable domain, with the rest obtained from reference TRBV9 and TRBJ1-2, is as follows: DSGVTQTPKHLITATGQRVTLRCSPRSGDLSVYWYQQSLDQGLQFLIQYYNGEERAKGNILERFSAQQFPDLHSELNLSSLELGDSALYFCASSPTTGSNYGYTFGSGTRLTVV.

This chain uses TRBV5-6 with TRBJ2-1; 14 positions match TRBD2. V shed 5 bases and J 9 bases; nucleotides not matched to a gene: 4. The CDR3 consists of 14 residues. Germline V lookup: CDR1 SGHDT, CDR2 YYEEEE. CDR3 sequence reads: CASRTGLAGVEQFF. The CDR3 DNA follows: TGTGCCAGCAGAACGGGACTAGCGGGAGTTGAGCAGTTCTTC.

As to this clone: A far larger clone lies a single base away; this is likely a read error. The sample has other DNA sequences that encode this CDR3 too. The chain links TRBV28 to TRBJ2-1; possibly TRBD1 or TRBD2 for D (5 bases each). This CDR3 is built from 17 residues. Between the trimmed V and J ends, which lost 2 bases and 0 bases, there was a span of 14 bases. Germline CDR1 is MDHEN and CDR2 is SYDVKM. This CDR3 reads CASSLPPGGSSYNEQFF. The CDR3 region has the DNA TGTGCCAGCAGTTTACCCCCTGGGGGAAGCTCCTACAATGAGCAGTTCTTC.

This clone was recorded once. The junction shows a germline mismatch at one end, possibly a read error. The rearrangement uses TRBV7-7 and TRBJ2-3; unclear D gene. The CDR3 is 15 residues long. Germline values: CDR1 SSHAT, CDR2 FNYEAQ (reference sequence). CDR3 amino acids: CASSRGTGRTDTQYF. The CDR3 nucleotides read TGTGCTAGCAGCCGCGGAACCGGGCGCACAGATACGCAGTATTTT.

The J gene is TRBJ1-1, the V gene TRBV2; TRBD1 matches 10 bases. The CDR3 runs 16 residues. Germline-derived CDR1 and CDR2 are SNHLY and FYNNEI. The ends lost 6 bases at V and 0 bases at J; junction bases unmatched: 7. The CDR3 loop reads CASSRTGGGLNTEAFF. CDR3 coding DNA: TGTGCCAGCAGCAGGACAGGGGGGGGTTTGAACACTGAAGCTTTCTTT.

The gene calls are TRBV27 and TRBJ2-4, with D unclear. The germline V gene has CDR1 MNHEY and CDR2 SMNVEV (reference sequence). The CDR3 runs to 13 residues. The V end was cut by 6 bases, the J end by 7 bases, with 13 bases between. The CDR3 loop is CASRFRYENIQYF. The DNA for the CDR3 is TGTGCCAGCAGGTTCAGGTATGAGAACATTCAGTACTTC.

This clone was seen a handful of times. The rearrangement joins TRBV7-2 to TRBJ1-5, with D unclear. Per germline, CDR1 SGHTA and CDR2 FQGNSA. Trimming removed 5 bases from V and 5 bases from J, with 10 bases in between. This CDR3 has 13 amino acids. CDR3 sequence (DNA): TGTGCCAGCAGCACCACAGCGGATCAGCCCCAGCATTTT. As protein: CASSTTADQPQHF.

V and J are TRBV28 and TRBJ2-1; TRBD2 aligns across 12 bases. Trimming took 10 bases from V and 15 from J; bases not matched to a gene: 10. Germline V lookup: CDR1 MDHEN, CDR2 SYDVKM. The CDR3 sequence is 12 residues long. The CDR3 coding sequence is TGTGCCACCGAGACTAGCGGGGGTTTCGGGTTCTTC. Its translation: CATETSGGFGFF.

The rearrangement links TRBV7-3 to TRBJ2-1; D possibly corresponds to TRBD2 (6 bases). The CDR3 covers 13 residues. Germline V CDR1 and CDR2: SGHTA, FQGTGA. Trimming took 5 bases from V and 12 from J, leaving 17 bases between them. The DNA for the CDR3 is TGTGCCAGCAGCACCGCGGGACTCCCCTTGCAGTTCTTC. It specifies CASSTAGLPLQFF. The variable domain in full, with the rest retrieved from reference TRBV7-3 and TRBJ2-1, is GAGVSQTPSNKVTEKGKYVELRCDPISGHTALYWYRQSLGQGPEFLIYFQGTGAADDSGLPNDRFFAVRPEGSVSTLKIQRTERGDSAVYLCASSTAGLPLQFFGPGTRLTVL.

The V and J genes are TRBV18 and TRBJ2-7, with a weak D call TRBD2 (5 bases). Germline V gene lookup returns CDR1 KGHSH and CDR2 LQKENI. CDR3 size: 13 residues. The V and J ends lost 0 bases and 6 bases respectively, with 9 bases between them. CDR3 in DNA: TGTGCCAGCTCACCACCGGAGGTTGGCGAGCAGTACTTC. It specifies CASSPPEVGEQYF.

This clone appeared a single time. The rearrangement uses TRBV5-1 and TRBJ2-1; TRBD2 aligns across 10 bases. The CDR3 loop spans 14 amino acids. The J segment lost 4 bases and the V segment lost 6 bases, leaving 4 bases of the junction unmatched. CDR1 and CDR2 (germline): SGHRS, YFSETQ. CDR3: CASKAGGGYNEQFF. CDR3 DNA sequence: TGCGCCAGCAAAGCGGGAGGGGGGTACAATGAGCAGTTCTTC.

The CDR3 region has the DNA TGTGCCAGCAGCTTTTGGCAGACTGGGAATCAGCCCCAGCATTTT. Encoded protein: CASSFWQTGNQPQHF. This rearrangement joins TRBV5-6 to TRBJ1-5; the D is unclear. In germline, CDR1 is SGHDT, CDR2 YYEEEE. The germline V and J ends were trimmed by 2 bases and 4 bases, with 13 bases remaining between them. The CDR3 loop spans 15 amino acids.

CDR3 bases: TGTGCCAGCAGCCGGACTTTGGGGGGGCAAGCTTTCTTT. Its translation is CASSRTLGGQAFF. This chain joins TRBV7-2 and TRBJ1-1; maybe TRBD1 (6 bases). This CDR3 is 13 amino acids long. Germline-derived CDR1 and CDR2 are SGHTA and FQGNSA. V gave up 5 bases and J gave up 9 bases, with 16 bases separating them.

Notes on this clone: It is likely a read error: a sequence one base away is far more abundant. V usage is TRBV30 and J usage is TRBJ2-7; no definite D call. The V end was cut by 0 bases, the J end by 5 bases, with 11 bases between. This CDR3 has 13 residues. The germline V gene has CDR1 GTSNPN and CDR2 SVGIG (reference sequence). CDR3 sequence: CAWSVSFENEQYF. The CDR3, as DNA: TGTGCCTGGAGTGTGTCCTTCGAAAACGAGCAGTACTTC. Using reference TRBV30 and TRBJ2-7 for the parts outside the CDR3, the full variable domain is SQTIHQWPATLVQPVGSPLSLECTVEGTSNPNLYWYRQAAGRGLQLLFYSVGIGQISSEVPQNLSASRPQDRQFILSSKKLLLSDSGFYLCAWSVSFENEQYFGPGTRLTVT.

This chain connects TRBV2 to TRBJ1-2; a weak D match, TRBD1 (6 bases). V was clipped by 11 bases and J by 4 bases, with 26 bases between them. Germline V lookup: CDR1 SNHLY, CDR2 FYNNEI. This CDR3 spans 16 amino acids. The CDR3 bases are TGTGCCGAAGTGGGGGCCGGGGACATCGATTTCTATGGCTACACCTTC. This codes for CAEVGAGDIDFYGYTF. Drawing the rest from reference TRBV2 and TRBJ1-2, the complete variable domain is EPEVTQTPSHQVTQMGQEVILRCVPISNHLYFYWYRQILGQKVEFLVSFYNNEISEKSEIFDDQFSVERPDGSNFTLKIRSTKLEDSAMYFCAEVGAGDIDFYGYTFGSGTRLTVV.

The gene calls are TRBV27 and TRBJ2-7, with TRBD1 matching 12 bases. Trimming cost V 5 bases and J 3 bases; bases outside gene matches: 5. The CDR3 runs to 15 residues. The V gene's germline CDR1 is MNHEY and CDR2 SMNVEV (reference sequence). The CDR3 bases are TGTGCCAGCAGTGCCGGGACAGGGGGCTTCTACGAGCAGTACTTC. Residues: CASSAGTGGFYEQYF.

As regards this clone: The same CDR3 can be traced to other DNA sequences in this sample. The chain has TRBV7-2 and TRBJ1-5, with D unresolved. This CDR3 is built from 12 residues. CDR1 is SGHTA and CDR2 is FQGNSA in the germline V gene. V was clipped by 2 bases and J by 4 bases, with 3 bases between them. CDR3 sequence: CASSLSNQPQHF. DNA for the CDR3: TGTGCCAGCAGCTTATCAAATCAGCCCCAGCATTTT.